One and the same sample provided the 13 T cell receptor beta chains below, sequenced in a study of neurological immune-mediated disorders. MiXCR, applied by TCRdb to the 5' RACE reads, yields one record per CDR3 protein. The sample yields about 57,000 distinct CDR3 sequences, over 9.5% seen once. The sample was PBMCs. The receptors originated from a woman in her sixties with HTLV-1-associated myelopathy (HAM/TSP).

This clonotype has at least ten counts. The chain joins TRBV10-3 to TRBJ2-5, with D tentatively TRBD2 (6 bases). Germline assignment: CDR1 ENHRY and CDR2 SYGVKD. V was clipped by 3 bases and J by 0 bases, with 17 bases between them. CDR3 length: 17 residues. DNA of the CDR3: TGTGCCATCAGTGACCGAAGAATAGCGGACCACCAAGAGACCCAGTACTTC. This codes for CAISDRRIADHQETQYF.

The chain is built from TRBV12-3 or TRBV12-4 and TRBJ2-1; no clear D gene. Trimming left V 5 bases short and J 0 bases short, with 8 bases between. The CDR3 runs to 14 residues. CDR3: CASSPHSSYNEQFF. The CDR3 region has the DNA TGTGCCAGCAGTCCCCATAGCTCCTACAATGAGCAGTTCTTC.

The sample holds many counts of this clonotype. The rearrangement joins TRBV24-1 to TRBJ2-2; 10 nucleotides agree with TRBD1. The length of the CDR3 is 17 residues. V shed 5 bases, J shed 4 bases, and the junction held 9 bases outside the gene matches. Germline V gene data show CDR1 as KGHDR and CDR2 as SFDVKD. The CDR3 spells CATSGATGGVGTGELFF. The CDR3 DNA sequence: TGTGCCACCAGTGGGGCGACAGGGGGCGTCGGCACCGGGGAGCTGTTTTTT.

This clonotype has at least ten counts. CDR3 residues: CASSLLGGPEQFF. CDR3 DNA sequence: TGTGCCAGCAGCTTACTCGGGGGGCCGGAGCAGTTCTTC. The chain joins TRBV7-3 to TRBJ2-1; a weak D match, TRBD2 (7 bases). Trimming left V 2 bases short and J 10 bases short, with 12 bases between. The CDR3 sequence is 13 residues long. In germline, CDR1 is SGHTA, CDR2 FQGTGA.

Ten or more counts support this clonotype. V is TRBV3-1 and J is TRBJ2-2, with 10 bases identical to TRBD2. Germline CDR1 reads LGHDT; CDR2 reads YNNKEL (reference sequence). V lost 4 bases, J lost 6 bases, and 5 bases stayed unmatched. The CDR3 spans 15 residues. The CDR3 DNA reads TGTGCCAGCAGCCCGGGACTAGCGACCGCCGGGGAGCTGTTTTTT. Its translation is CASSPGLATAGELFF.

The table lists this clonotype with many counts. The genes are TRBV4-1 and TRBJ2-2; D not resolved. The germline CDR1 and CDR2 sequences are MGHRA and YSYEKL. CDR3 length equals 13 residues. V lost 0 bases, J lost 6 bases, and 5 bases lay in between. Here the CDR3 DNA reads TGCGCCAGCAGCCAAGATGGCCCCGGGGAGCTGTTTTTT. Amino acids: CASSQDGPGELFF.

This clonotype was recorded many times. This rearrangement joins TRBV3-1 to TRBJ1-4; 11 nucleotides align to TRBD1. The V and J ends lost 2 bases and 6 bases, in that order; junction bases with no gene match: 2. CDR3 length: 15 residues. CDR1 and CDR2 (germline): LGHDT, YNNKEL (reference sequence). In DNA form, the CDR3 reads TGTGCCAGCAGCCAACCGGGACAGGGGGATGAAAAACTGTTTTTT. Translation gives CASSQPGQGDEKLFF.

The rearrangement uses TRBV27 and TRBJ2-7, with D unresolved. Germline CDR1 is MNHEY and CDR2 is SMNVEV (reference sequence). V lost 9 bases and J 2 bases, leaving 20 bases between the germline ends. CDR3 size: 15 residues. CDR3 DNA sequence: TGTGCCAGTGCGATCTGTCATTCCAGTGCCTACGAGCAGTACTTC. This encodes CASAICHSSAYEQYF.

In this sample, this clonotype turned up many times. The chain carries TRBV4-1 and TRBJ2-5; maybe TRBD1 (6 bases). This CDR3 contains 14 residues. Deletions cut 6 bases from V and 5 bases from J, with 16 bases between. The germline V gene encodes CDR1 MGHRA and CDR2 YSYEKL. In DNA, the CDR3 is TGCGCCAGCAGACCAACAGGGTCGAGTGAGACCCAGTACTTC. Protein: CASRPTGSSETQYF.

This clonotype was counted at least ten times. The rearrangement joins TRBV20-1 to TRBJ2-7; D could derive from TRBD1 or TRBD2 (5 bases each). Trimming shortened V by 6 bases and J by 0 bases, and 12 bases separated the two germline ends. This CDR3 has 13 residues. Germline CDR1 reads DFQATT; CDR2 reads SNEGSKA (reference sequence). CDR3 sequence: CSAIGESSYEQYF. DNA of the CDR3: TGCAGTGCCATAGGGGAGAGCTCCTACGAGCAGTACTTC.

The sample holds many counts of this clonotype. CDR3 coding DNA: TGCGCCAGCAGCTTGGCAAAGATTCAGGGGGCCGCAGATACGCAGTATTTT. This encodes CASSLAKIQGAADTQYF. This chain uses TRBV5-1 with TRBJ2-3; 8 bases fit TRBD1. Germline trimming cut 0 bases from V and 4 bases from J; bases unmatched to any gene: 10. CDR1 is SGHRS, CDR2 YFSETQ, per germline. The CDR3 extends over 17 amino acids.

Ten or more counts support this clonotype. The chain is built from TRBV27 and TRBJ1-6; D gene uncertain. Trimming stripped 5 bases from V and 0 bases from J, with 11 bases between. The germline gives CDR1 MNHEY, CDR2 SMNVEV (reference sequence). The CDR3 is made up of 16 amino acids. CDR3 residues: CASSPSLSSYNSPLHF. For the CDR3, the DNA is TGTGCCAGCAGTCCTTCGCTCAGCTCCTATAATTCACCCCTCCACTTT.

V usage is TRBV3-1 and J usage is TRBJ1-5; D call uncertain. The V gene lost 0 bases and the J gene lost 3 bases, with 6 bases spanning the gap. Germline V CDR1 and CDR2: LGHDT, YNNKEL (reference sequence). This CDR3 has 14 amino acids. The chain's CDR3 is CASSQEGFNQPQHF. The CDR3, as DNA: TGTGCCAGCAGCCAAGAAGGGTTCAATCAGCCCCAGCATTTT.